One T cell receptor beta chain is described in this entry. The CDR3 runs 19 residues. V was cut by 0 bases and J by 1 base, with 21 bases left in between. This sample was taken from a study of blood T cell repertoires in COVID-19. Authors' analysis steps: Nucleated cell number was recorded as an estimate derived from reference gene primer amplification. Sequencing was performed with immunoSEQ multiplex PCR; in TCRdb, only in-frame clones are kept and a portion is missing. The DNA was the basis for D and trimming; V, J and clone size are from that table. This table has around 230,000 clones, around four fifths appearing once.

The source is a woman in her fifties or sixties with active or convalescent COVID-19. The J gene is TRBJ1-2, the V gene TRBV23-1, with D perhaps TRBD1 (6 bases). TRBV23-1 is flagged as an ORF with uncertain function. Sequencing was carried out using peripheral blood. CDR3: CASSQSAGGAKIYNYGYTF. The CDR3, as DNA: TGCGCCAGCAGTCAATCGGCGGGGGGGGCCAAAATTTATAACTATGGCTACACCTTC.